This T cell receptor (beta chain) is drawn from a study of T-cell reconstitution after alpha-beta-depleted transplantation in children. Study-level results: T-cell counts and diversity at one year following transplant were attributed mainly to newly produced T cells. Surviving recipient T cells and thymic progenitors produced the high day-60 TCRbeta diversity seen in some patients.

Researchers prepared the TCRbeta library using unique molecular identifiers, the study reports. One entry per CDR3 protein results from TCRdb running MiXCR on the PCR reads. The data contain 90,000 to 150,000 distinct CDR3 sequences, more than 20% of them singletons. By share, this clonotype counts as medium-sized (0.01 to 0.1%). Its specificity is unknown. The germline V gene encodes CDR1 DFQATT and CDR2 SNEGSKA (reference sequence). This CDR3 region has 16 residues. J was trimmed by 9 bases and V by 3 bases; bases with no gene match: 10. The input for sequencing was PBMCs, mostly from graft donor cells, taken 180 days after TCRalphabeta/CD19-depleted stem cell transplant. The receptor comes from a male patient between 2 and 15 years old who had a stem cell transplant for chronic granulomatous disease, so the T cells may come from the graft donor. This chain uses TRBV20-1 with TRBJ2-1; 14 nucleotides align to TRBD2. The CDR3 coding sequence is TGCAGTGCTAGTTACGGGACTAGCGGGAGCAGGGGTGAGCAGTTCTTC. Translation gives CSASYGTSGSRGEQFF.